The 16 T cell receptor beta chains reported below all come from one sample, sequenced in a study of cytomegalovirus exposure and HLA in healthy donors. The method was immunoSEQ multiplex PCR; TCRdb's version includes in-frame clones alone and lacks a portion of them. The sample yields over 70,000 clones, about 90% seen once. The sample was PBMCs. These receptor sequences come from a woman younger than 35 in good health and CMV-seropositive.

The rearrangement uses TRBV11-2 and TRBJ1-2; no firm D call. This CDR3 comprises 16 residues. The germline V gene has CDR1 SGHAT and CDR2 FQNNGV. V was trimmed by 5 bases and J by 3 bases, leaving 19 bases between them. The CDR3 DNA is TGTGCCAGCAGCGACTCTCAGAGAGGCGAGGACTATGGCTACACCTTC. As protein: CASSDSQRGEDYGYTF.

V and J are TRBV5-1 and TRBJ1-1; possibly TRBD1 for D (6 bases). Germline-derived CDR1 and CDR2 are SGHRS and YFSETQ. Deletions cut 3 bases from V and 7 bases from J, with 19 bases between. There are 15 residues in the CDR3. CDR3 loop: CASSSETMTGVEAFF. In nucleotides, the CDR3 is TGCGCCAGCAGCTCCGAAACTATGACAGGCGTTGAAGCTTTCTTT. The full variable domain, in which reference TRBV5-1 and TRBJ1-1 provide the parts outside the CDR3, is KAGVTQTPRYLIKTRGQQVTLSCSPISGHRSVSWYQQTPGQGLQFLFEYFSETQRNKGNFPGRFSGRQFSNSRSEMNVSTLELGDSALYLCASSSETMTGVEAFFGQGTRLTVV.

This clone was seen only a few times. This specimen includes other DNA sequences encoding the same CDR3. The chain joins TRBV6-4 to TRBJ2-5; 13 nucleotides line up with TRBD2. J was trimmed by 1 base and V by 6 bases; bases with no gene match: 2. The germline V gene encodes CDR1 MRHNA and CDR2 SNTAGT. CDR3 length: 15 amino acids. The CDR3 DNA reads TGTGCCAGCAGCCGGACTAGCGGGGGCCAAGAGACCCAGTACTTC. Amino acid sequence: CASSRTSGGQETQYF.

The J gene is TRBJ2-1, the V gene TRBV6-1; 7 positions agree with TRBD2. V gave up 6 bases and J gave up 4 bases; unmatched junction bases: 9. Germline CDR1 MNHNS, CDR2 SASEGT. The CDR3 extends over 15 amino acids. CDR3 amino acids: CASSGLADGYNEQFF. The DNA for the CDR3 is TGTGCCAGCAGCGGGCTAGCGGACGGATACAATGAGCAGTTCTTC.

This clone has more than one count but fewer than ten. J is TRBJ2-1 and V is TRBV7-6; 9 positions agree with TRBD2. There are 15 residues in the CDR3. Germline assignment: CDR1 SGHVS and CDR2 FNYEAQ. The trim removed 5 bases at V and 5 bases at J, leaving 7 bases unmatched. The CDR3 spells CASSISSGANNEQFF. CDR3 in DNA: TGTGCCAGCAGCATATCTAGCGGGGCTAACAATGAGCAGTTCTTC.

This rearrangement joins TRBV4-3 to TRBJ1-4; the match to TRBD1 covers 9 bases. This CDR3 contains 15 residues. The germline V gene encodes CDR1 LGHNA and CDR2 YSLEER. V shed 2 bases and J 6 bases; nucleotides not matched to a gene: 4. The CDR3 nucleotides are TGCGCCAGCAGCCAACCGGGACAGGGTGATGAAAAACTGTTTTTT. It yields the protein CASSQPGQGDEKLFF.

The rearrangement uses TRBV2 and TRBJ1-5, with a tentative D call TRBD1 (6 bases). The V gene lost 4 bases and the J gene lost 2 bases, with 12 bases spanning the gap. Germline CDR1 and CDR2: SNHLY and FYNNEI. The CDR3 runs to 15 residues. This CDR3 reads CASSVARGGNQPQHF. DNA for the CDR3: TGTGCCAGCAGTGTAGCCAGGGGTGGCAATCAGCCCCAGCATTTT.

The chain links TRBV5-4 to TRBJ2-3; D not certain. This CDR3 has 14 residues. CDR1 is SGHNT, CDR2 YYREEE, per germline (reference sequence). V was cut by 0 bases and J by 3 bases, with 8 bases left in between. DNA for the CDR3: TGTGCCAGCAGCTTGGCAAGGAGAACAGATACGCAGTATTTT. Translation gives CASSLARRTDTQYF. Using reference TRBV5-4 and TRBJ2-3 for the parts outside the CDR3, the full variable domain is ETGVTQSPTHLIKTRGQQVTLRCSSQSGHNTVSWYQQALGQGPQFIFQYYREEENGRGNFPPRFSGLQFPNYSSELNVNALELDDSALYLCASSLARRTDTQYFGPGTRLTVL.

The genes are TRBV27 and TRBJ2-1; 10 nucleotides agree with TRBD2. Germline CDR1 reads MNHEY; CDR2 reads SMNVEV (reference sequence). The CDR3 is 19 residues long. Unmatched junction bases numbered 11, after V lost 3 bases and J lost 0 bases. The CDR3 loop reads CASSFKREGRWSSYNEQFF. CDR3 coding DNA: TGTGCCAGCAGTTTCAAGCGGGAGGGCCGATGGAGCTCCTACAATGAGCAGTTCTTC.

In DNA, the CDR3 is TGTGCCAGCAGCCGGACACAGGGGATCACCTACGAGCAGTACTTC. It yields the protein CASSRTQGITYEQYF. This chain links TRBV11-2 with TRBJ2-7; 7 bases match TRBD1. This CDR3 region has 15 residues. The V gene's germline CDR1 is SGHAT and CDR2 FQNNGV. The V segment lost 5 bases and the J segment 2 bases; nucleotides outside the gene matches: 9.

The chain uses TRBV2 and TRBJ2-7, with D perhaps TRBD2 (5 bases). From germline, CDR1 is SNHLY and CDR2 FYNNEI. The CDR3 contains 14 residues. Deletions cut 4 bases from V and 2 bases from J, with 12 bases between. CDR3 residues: CASSVGVDPYEQYF. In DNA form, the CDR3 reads TGTGCCAGCAGTGTCGGGGTGGATCCCTACGAGCAGTACTTC.

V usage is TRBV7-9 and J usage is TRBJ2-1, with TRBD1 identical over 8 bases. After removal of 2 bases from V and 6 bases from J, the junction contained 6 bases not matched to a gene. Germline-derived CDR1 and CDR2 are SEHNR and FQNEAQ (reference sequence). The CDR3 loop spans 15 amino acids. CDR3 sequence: CASSLPGQGVNEQFF. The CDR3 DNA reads TGTGCCAGCAGCTTACCCGGACAGGGAGTCAATGAGCAGTTCTTC.

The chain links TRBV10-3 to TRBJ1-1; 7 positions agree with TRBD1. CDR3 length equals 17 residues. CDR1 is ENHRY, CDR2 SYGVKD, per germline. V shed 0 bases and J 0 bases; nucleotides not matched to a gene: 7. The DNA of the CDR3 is TGTGCCATCAGTGAGTCCGGGACAGCCATCTTGAACACTGAAGCTTTCTTT. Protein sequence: CAISESGTAILNTEAFF.

The CDR3, as DNA: TGTGCCAGCAGCGAATACGCTTTCCGGACAACTAGCACAGATACGCAGTATTTT. Its protein product is CASSEYAFRTTSTDTQYF. This rearrangement joins TRBV6-1 to TRBJ2-3; TRBD1 might be the D (5 bases). This CDR3 is 18 amino acids long. Germline values: CDR1 MNHNS, CDR2 SASEGT. V lost 6 bases to trimming and J lost 0 bases, with 22 bases between them.

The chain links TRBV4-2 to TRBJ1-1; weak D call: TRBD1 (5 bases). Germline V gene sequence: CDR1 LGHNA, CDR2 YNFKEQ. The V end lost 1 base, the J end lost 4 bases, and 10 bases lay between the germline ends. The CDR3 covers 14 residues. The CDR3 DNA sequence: TGTGCCAGCAGCCAAGGGGGCAGGAGCACTGAAGCTTTCTTT. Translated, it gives CASSQGGRSTEAFF.

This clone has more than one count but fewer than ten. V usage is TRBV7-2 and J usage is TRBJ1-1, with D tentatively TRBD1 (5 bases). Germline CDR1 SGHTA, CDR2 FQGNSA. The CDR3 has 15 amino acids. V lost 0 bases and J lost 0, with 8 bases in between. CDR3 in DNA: TGTGCCAGCAGCTTAGCAGACAGCATGAACACTGAAGCTTTCTTT. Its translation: CASSLADSMNTEAFF.